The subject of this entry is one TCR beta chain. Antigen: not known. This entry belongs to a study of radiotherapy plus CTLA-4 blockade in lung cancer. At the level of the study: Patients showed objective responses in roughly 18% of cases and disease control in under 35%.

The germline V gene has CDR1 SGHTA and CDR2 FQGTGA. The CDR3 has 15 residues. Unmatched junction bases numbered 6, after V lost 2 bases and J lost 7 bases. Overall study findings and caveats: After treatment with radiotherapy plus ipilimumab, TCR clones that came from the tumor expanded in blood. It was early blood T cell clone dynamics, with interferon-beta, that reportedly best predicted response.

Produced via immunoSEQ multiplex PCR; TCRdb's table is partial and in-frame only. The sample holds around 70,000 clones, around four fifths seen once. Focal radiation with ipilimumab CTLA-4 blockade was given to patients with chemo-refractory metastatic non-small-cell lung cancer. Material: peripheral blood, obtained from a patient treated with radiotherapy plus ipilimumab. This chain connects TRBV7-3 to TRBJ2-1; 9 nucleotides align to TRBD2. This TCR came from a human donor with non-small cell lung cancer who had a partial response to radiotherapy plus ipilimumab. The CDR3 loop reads CASSLLAGAWNEQFF. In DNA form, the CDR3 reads TGTGCCAGCAGCTTATTAGCGGGAGCTTGGAATGAGCAGTTCTTC.